This T cell receptor beta chain came from a study of T cells after yellow fever vaccination (dated by TCRdb to the late 2010s). About the full investigation: The SMART-Seq v4 Ultra Low Input RNA kit was used to prepare libraries from fractions with low cell numbers. Blood was drawn at multiple timepoints before and after primary and secondary immunization, with bulk PBMC replicates and cell subsets isolated. The cohort comprised two healthy male donors, one aged 18 to 29 and one aged 30 to 39 years. Bulk TCR alpha and beta repertoires were sequenced longitudinally to track T-cell clones before and after primary and booster YFV17D yellow fever vaccination. General conclusions and limits of the study: FACS-sorted repertoires could contain abundant contaminating clonotypes from the bulk population, so computational filtering was required. The secondary T-cell response was found to be weaker but faster than the primary response, with a peak reached on day 5 rather than on day 15. A small fraction of clonotypes showed up in both the CD4 and CD8 compartments, probably as a result of convergent recombination. Only two donors were included in the study, so the extent to which the findings can be generalized is limited. After the booster, most clones that had expanded after primary vaccination were detected again (roughly 95% of CD4 and roughly 86% of CD8), suggesting broad maintenance of memory.

TCR cDNA was synthesized by 5'RACE template switching, which introduced a universal primer site and unique molecular identifiers. Priming for cDNA synthesis came from both the TCR alpha and TCR beta constant segments. Library amplification used two PCR steps, and the second PCR step added sample barcodes and sequencing adapters. Sequencing of libraries was performed on Illumina HiSeq 2500 (2x100 bp) or NovaSeq (2x150 bp). The original pipeline was this. Demultiplexing of reads and collapsing into UMI consensus sequences were performed with MIGEC, and V(D)J alignment was carried out with MiXCR. Vaccine-responding clonotypes were identified with edgeR using replicate PBMC samples, with FDR below 0.01 and a log2 fold change above 5 up to day 15 being required. Each bulk clonotype was labeled CD4 or CD8 based on which sequenced repertoire, CD4 or CD8, contained the clonotype at higher abundance. TCRdb took the public reads, trimmed them with fastp at Q25, ran MiXCR for clone calling and kept in-frame beta chains. All rows with the same CDR3 protein become a single entry with the most common DNA and genes. The V and J calls here are based on TCRdb, not the publication. The sample yields hundreds of thousands of distinct CDR3 sequences; 21% were counted once. About 17% of the sample comes from the top ten.

The germline V gene (reference sequence) supplies CDR1 SGHKS and CDR2 YYEKEE. Spanning cysteine to phenylalanine, the CDR3 consists of 14 amino acids. Just CDR3 DNA is preserved here, 42 bases in frame from base 1. For this chain, trimming is 4 bases at the V end and 6 bases at the J end, and the number of junction bases without a gene match is 6. As concerns this clonotype: Its specific antigen is unknown. There are no base qualities to consult, and no much larger clone falls within one base.

In light of the paper, this sample's treatment or condition label describes: live attenuated yellow fever vaccine strain. At each blood-draw timepoint, two biological replicates of bulk PBMCs were collected. A standard Ficoll-Paque protocol was used to isolate PBMCs from peripheral blood. TriZol was used to extract RNA from bulk PBMCs, from CD4 and CD8 fractions, and from dextramer-positive and dextramer-negative fractions. Source: PBMCs, taken less than 25 days after the first yellow fever vaccination. This receptor chain uses TRBV5-5 and TRBJ2-3; 9 of the junction bases match TRBD1. This clonotype was obtained from a man younger than 30 who received the YFV17D yellow fever vaccine. The DNA sequence follows: TGTGCCAGCAGCCCCGGGACAGGGCCGGATACGCAGTATTTT. The encoded protein is CASSPGTGPDTQYF.